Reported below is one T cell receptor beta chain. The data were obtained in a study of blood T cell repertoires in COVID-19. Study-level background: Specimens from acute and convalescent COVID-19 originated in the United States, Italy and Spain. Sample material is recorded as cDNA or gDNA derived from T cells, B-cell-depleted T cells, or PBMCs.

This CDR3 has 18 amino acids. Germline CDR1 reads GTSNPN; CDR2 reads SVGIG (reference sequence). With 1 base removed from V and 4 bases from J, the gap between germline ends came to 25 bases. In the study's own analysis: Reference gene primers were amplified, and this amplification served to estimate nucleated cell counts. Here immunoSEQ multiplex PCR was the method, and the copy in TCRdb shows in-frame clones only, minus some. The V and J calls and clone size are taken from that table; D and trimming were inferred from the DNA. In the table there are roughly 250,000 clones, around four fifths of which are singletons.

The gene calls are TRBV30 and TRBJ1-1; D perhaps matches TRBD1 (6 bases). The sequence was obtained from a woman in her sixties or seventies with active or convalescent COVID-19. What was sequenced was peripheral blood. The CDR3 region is CAWSDLLVPRGASTEAFF. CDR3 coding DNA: TGTGCCTGGAGTGATCTTCTTGTTCCTCGGGGGGCGAGCACTGAAGCTTTCTTT.